This record covers a single T cell receptor (beta chain). These data originate in a study of cytomegalovirus exposure and HLA in healthy donors. Across the whole study: The study placed 80% to 90% of its roughly 400 genotyped donors in the Caucasian-associated ancestry cluster.

Germline loops: CDR1 MNHEY, CDR2 SVGAGI. The CDR3 covers 14 residues. Primers for the PCR totalled 60 Vbeta and 13 Jbeta. Some clones are missing from TCRdb's copy, which holds only in-frame ones; the method was immunoSEQ multiplex PCR. The sample includes around 150,000 clones, around 80% seen only once; the top ten take about 6.5%. This clonotype was obtained from a man aged 35 to 55 in good health and CMV-seropositive. This chain links TRBV6-5 with TRBJ2-5; D remains ambiguous. The J call could be wrong; TRBJ2-7 is a better fit for the DNA end. The sample comprised PBMCs. The CDR3 DNA reads TGTGCCAGCAGTTACCAGCGTACCTCCTACGAGCAGTACTTC. Protein sequence: CASSYQRTSYEQYF.